These 26 T cell receptor beta chains originate from one sample sequenced in a study of metastatic and nonmetastatic thyroid tumors. Using MiXCR, TCRdb re-called clones from the PCR reads. Counted here are about 64,000 clones, around 16% occurring once; the ten biggest clones make up roughly a tenth. All patients were treatment-naive before thyroid surgery. The specimen was blood. These receptor sequences come from a male donor with papillary thyroid cancer or a benign thyroid nodule (not recorded which). Some clones in this sample may be carry-over from other donors' samples.

With respect to this clone: The junction differs from germline at one of its ends, possibly a read error. The chain has TRBV6-1 and TRBJ2-2, with 10 bases fitting TRBD2. Germline CDR1 and CDR2: MNHNS and SASEGT. The CDR3 spans 16 residues. The CDR3 sequence: CASTPRASGGTGDLFF. The CDR3 region has the DNA TGTGCCAGCACCCCACGTGCTAGCGGGGGTACCGGGGACCTGTTTTTT.

This clone was observed a handful of times. The rearrangement links TRBV6-1 to TRBJ2-2; D uncertain. Germline V gene sequence: CDR1 MNHNS, CDR2 SASEGT. The CDR3 length is 13 residues. Trimming removed 7 bases at V and 9 bases at J, with 15 bases between. The chain's CDR3 is CASIPAVPWELFF. The CDR3 coding sequence is TGTGCCAGCATTCCGGCGGTACCCTGGGAGCTGTTTTTT.

This clone has at least ten counts. The chain carries TRBV19 and TRBJ2-2, with 8 bases fitting TRBD1. CDR1 LNHDA and CDR2 SQIVND come from the germline V gene (reference sequence). The CDR3 loop spans 13 amino acids. V shed 8 bases, J shed 3 bases, and the junction held 2 bases outside the gene matches. CDR3: CASGTGHTGELFF. The DNA for the CDR3 is TGTGCCAGTGGGACAGGTCACACCGGGGAGCTGTTTTTT.

There are many counts of this clone. This chain joins TRBV12-3 or TRBV12-4 and TRBJ2-1, with 7 positions matching TRBD2. The V gene end was trimmed by 6 bases and the J gene end by 8 bases; junction bases not matched to a gene: 13. The length of the CDR3 is 15 residues. Written as DNA, the CDR3 is TGTGCCAGCAGCCCCGAGGCGTTAAGCGGGGATGAGCAGTTCTTC. Encoded protein: CASSPEALSGDEQFF.

This clone turned up a few times. Other DNA sequences in this specimen translate into the identical CDR3. The V and J genes are TRBV6-1 and TRBJ2-5; maybe TRBD2 (5 bases). With 9 bases removed from V and 1 base from J, the gap between germline ends came to 15 bases. From germline, CDR1 is MNHNS and CDR2 SASEGT. This CDR3 has 14 amino acids. CDR3 protein: CASSILGTQETQYF. The CDR3 DNA reads TGTGCCAGTAGCATACTAGGTACCCAAGAGACCCAGTACTTC.

This clone was detected ten times or more. The gene calls are TRBV7-6 and TRBJ2-1; D not resolved. CDR1 is SGHVS, CDR2 FNYEAQ, per germline. CDR3 length equals 13 residues. V dropped 8 bases and J dropped 0 bases, with 8 bases sitting between them. CDR3 region: CASGISSYNEQFF. DNA for the CDR3: TGTGCCAGCGGTATAAGCTCCTACAATGAGCAGTTCTTC.

This clone was observed a few times. The chain joins TRBV6-1 to TRBJ2-5; tentative D call: TRBD2 (6 bases). Germline V gene lookup returns CDR1 MNHNS and CDR2 SASEGT. The germline V and J ends were trimmed by 2 bases and 5 bases, with 15 bases remaining between them. The CDR3 runs 15 residues. This chain's CDR3 is CASSELSGGLETQYF. The CDR3 nucleotides are TGTGCCAGCAGTGAATTGTCTGGAGGGCTGGAGACCCAGTACTTC.

This clone was picked up many times. The chain combines TRBV3-1 with TRBJ1-3; D uncertain. V gave up 1 base and J gave up 7 bases, with 20 bases separating them. Per germline, CDR1 LGHDT and CDR2 YNNKEL (reference sequence). This CDR3 contains 17 residues. CDR3 DNA sequence: TGTGCCAGCAGCCAAGTCGGGTCACCCCGTCTTAGGAACACCATATATTTT. It is translated as CASSQVGSPRLRNTIYF. Supplemented by reference TRBV3-1 and TRBJ1-3, the full variable domain reads DTAVSQTPKYLVTQMGNDKSIKCEQNLGHDTMYWYKQDSKKFLKIMFSYNNKELIINETVPNRFSPKSPDKAHLNLHINSLELGDSAVYFCASSQVGSPRLRNTIYFGEGSWLTVV.

This clone came up many times. The V gene is TRBV16, the J gene TRBJ2-5, with D perhaps TRBD1 (6 bases). The V gene's germline CDR1 is KGHSY and CDR2 FQNENV. Trimming took off 5 bases at V and 3 bases at J, with 10 bases between the two ends. The CDR3 has 13 residues. The CDR3 is CASSLDSKETQYF. The CDR3 coding sequence is TGTGCCAGCAGCTTGGACAGTAAAGAGACCCAGTACTTC. Full variable domain (rest looked up from reference TRBV16 and TRBJ2-5): GEEVAQTPKHLVRGEGQKAKLYCAPIKGHSYVFWYQQVLKNEFKFLISFQNENVFDETGMPKERFSAKCLPNSPCSLEIQATKLEDSAVYFCASSLDSKETQYFGPGTRLLVL.

This chain connects TRBV14 to TRBJ2-3, with a weak D call TRBD2 (5 bases). V was shortened by 2 bases and J by 3 bases, with 12 bases between the two germline ends. This CDR3 is built from 15 residues. The V gene's germline CDR1 is SGHDN and CDR2 FVKESK. CDR3 amino acids: CASSQQRTLTDTQYF. The DNA for the CDR3 is TGTGCCAGCAGCCAACAGCGGACCCTTACAGATACGCAGTATTTT.

This clone was recorded many times. Compared with germline, one end of the junction differs, possibly owing to a read error. CDR3 protein: CARSRTSSTGANVLTF. The CDR3 bases are TGTGCCCGGAGCCGGACCTCCTCCACTGGGGCCAACGTCCTGACTTTC. The genes are TRBV30 and TRBJ2-6; no clear D gene. Germline V gene data show CDR1 as GTSNPN and CDR2 as SVGIG (reference sequence). The CDR3 is 16 residues long.

This clone has ten or more counts. The rearrangement uses TRBV25-1 and TRBJ2-1, with D unclear. The CDR3 runs to 13 residues. Germline loops: CDR1 MGHDK, CDR2 SYGVNS. Deletions cut 3 bases from V and 5 bases from J, with 8 bases between. The CDR3 DNA is TGTGCCAGCAGTGAGCAGTTGGACAATGAGCAGTTCTTC. It yields the protein CASSEQLDNEQFF.

This clone has a count of ten or more. The chain joins TRBV5-1 to TRBJ2-3, with a tentative D call TRBD2 (5 bases). V lost 0 bases and J lost 2, with 13 bases in between. From germline, CDR1 is SGHRS and CDR2 YFSETQ. CDR3 size: 16 residues. CDR3 amino acids: CASSLGGLRVTDTQYF. The DNA for the CDR3 is TGCGCCAGCAGCTTGGGAGGGTTAAGGGTCACAGATACGCAGTATTTT.

The rearrangement joins TRBV20-1 to TRBJ2-1; TRBD1 matches at 10 bases. The junction had 10 bases not matched to a gene; V was cut back by 1 base and J by 4 bases. CDR3 length equals 17 residues. Germline CDR1 reads DFQATT; CDR2 reads SNEGSKA (reference sequence). The CDR3 reads CSARAVPGQGYYNEQFF. DNA for the CDR3: TGCAGTGCTAGAGCTGTACCGGGACAGGGGTATTACAATGAGCAGTTCTTC.

This clone has more than one count but fewer than ten. The rearrangement joins TRBV6-1 to TRBJ1-5; D gene unclear. This CDR3 has 13 amino acids. Germline CDR1 reads MNHNS; CDR2 reads SASEGT. Trimming pared 2 bases from V and 4 bases from J, leaving 6 bases between. The CDR3 DNA follows: TGTGCCAGCAGTGAAACGGGGAATCAGCCCCAGCATTTT. This translates into CASSETGNQPQHF.

In this sample, this clone turned up many times. This chain joins TRBV6-2 or TRBV6-3 and TRBJ1-1; D unclear. Germline V gene data show CDR1 as MNHEY and CDR2 as SVGEGT. The CDR3 length is 15 residues. V shed 0 bases and J shed 0 bases, with 8 bases lying between them. CDR3 coding DNA: TGTGCCAGCAGTTACTCAGGGCTTATGAACACTGAAGCTTTCTTT. Translated: CASSYSGLMNTEAFF.

In regard to this clone: A much larger clone lies one base from this, so it may be a read error. This chain uses TRBV5-6 with TRBJ2-7; possibly TRBD1 for D (5 bases). CDR3 length: 12 residues. The V gene's germline CDR1 is SGHDT and CDR2 YYEEEE. The V and J ends lost 4 bases and 4 bases respectively, with 9 bases between them. The chain's CDR3 is CASSQDTYEQYF. In nucleotides, the CDR3 is TGTGCCAGCAGCCAGGACACTTACGAGCAGTACTTC.

Worth noting for this clone: This may come from a read error, since a much larger clone is one base off. The CDR3, as DNA: TGTGCCAGCAGCAAAGCAACAGGGCCTAGCACAGATACGCAGTATTTT. Encoded protein: CASSKATGPSTDTQYF. The rearrangement uses TRBV4-2 and TRBJ2-3; TRBD1 is a possible D gene (6 bases). The germline CDR1 and CDR2 sequences are LGHNA and YNFKEQ. V dropped 5 bases and J dropped 0 bases, with 15 bases sitting between them. The CDR3 runs 16 residues.

DNA of the CDR3: TGTGCCAGCGCCGGGGGCGGACTAACAGATACGCAGTATTTT. Amino acid sequence: CASAGGGLTDTQYF. The gene calls are TRBV9 and TRBJ2-3; D possibly matches TRBD1 or TRBD2 (6 bases each). Germline values: CDR1 SGDLS, CDR2 YYNGEE. The CDR3 spans 14 residues. The V end was cut by 7 bases, the J end by 3 bases, with 15 bases between.

This clone occurred many times. The chain recombines TRBV9 with TRBJ1-2; D uncertain. V shed 4 bases and J shed 2 bases, with 6 bases lying between them. The CDR3 length is 12 residues. Germline values: CDR1 SGDLS, CDR2 YYNGEE. CDR3 nucleotide sequence: TGTGCCAGCAGCCCCGCGAACTATGGCTACACCTTC. It codes for CASSPANYGYTF. Looking up the rest from reference TRBV9 and TRBJ1-2 gives the full variable domain: DSGVTQTPKHLITATGQRVTLRCSPRSGDLSVYWYQQSLDQGLQFLIQYYNGEERAKGNILERFSAQQFPDLHSELNLSSLELGDSALYFCASSPANYGYTFGSGTRLTVV.

This clone was seen many times. The chain uses TRBV11-1 and TRBJ2-3; D not resolved. The germline V gene encodes CDR1 SGHAT and CDR2 FQDESV (reference sequence). The CDR3 runs 16 residues. Trimming shortened V by 5 bases and J by 1 base, and 16 bases separated the two germline ends. DNA of the CDR3: TGTGCCAGCAGCCCCAGAAGACGGACGCGCACAGATACGCAGTATTTT. Translating gives CASSPRRRTRTDTQYF.

To note about this clone: A single base separates this from a much larger clone, so it may be a read error. This specimen includes other DNA sequences encoding the same CDR3. CDR3 DNA sequence: TGTGCCAGCAGCGCCAAGGGGGGGGCTAACGATGAGCAGTTCTTT. This translates into CASSAKGGANDEQFF. This chain connects TRBV7-6 to TRBJ2-1; a weak D match, TRBD2 (7 bases). Germline V gene lookup returns CDR1 SGHVS and CDR2 FNYEAQ. The CDR3 consists of 15 residues.

This clone has at least ten counts. The chain is built from TRBV6-1 and TRBJ2-3; a possible D gene is TRBD2 (6 bases). Per the germline V gene, CDR1 is MNHNS and CDR2 is SASEGT. This CDR3 has 13 amino acids. The V end was cut by 6 bases, the J end by 1 base, with 8 bases between. The CDR3 spells CASRSGGTDTQYF. CDR3 DNA sequence: TGTGCCAGCAGGTCGGGAGGCACAGATACGCAGTATTTT.

This clone was counted many times. The chain recombines TRBV7-9 with TRBJ1-4, with 7 bases identical to TRBD1. Trimming at V came to 5 bases and at J to 6 bases, leaving 9 bases not matched to a gene. Germline CDR1 is SEHNR and CDR2 is FQNEAQ (reference sequence). This CDR3 is built from 15 residues. The CDR3 DNA reads TGTGCCAGCAGCCTCAATGACAGGGTAGATGAAAAACTGTTTTTT. As protein: CASSLNDRVDEKLFF.

About this clone itself: A much more abundant neighbour one base away suggests this may be a read error. This chain connects TRBV20-1 to TRBJ2-3; perhaps TRBD1 as D (5 bases). The J call is doubtful: the DNA matches TRBJ1-5 better. Per the germline V gene, CDR1 is DFQATT and CDR2 is SNEGSKA (reference sequence). The CDR3 has 14 residues. The CDR3 region is CSAEPGGRTDTQHF. The CDR3 DNA reads as TGCAGTGCTGAACCCGGGGGACGCACAGATACGCAGCATTTT.

This chain links TRBV20-1 with TRBJ2-5, with TRBD2 matching over 8 bases. Germline V gives CDR1 DFQATT, CDR2 SNEGSKA (reference sequence). V shed 2 bases and J 6 bases; nucleotides not matched to a gene: 14. This CDR3 spans 16 amino acids. The CDR3: CSARLFLSGDSQTQYF. The CDR3, as DNA: TGCAGTGCTAGATTATTCCTTAGCGGGGACTCTCAGACCCAGTACTTC.